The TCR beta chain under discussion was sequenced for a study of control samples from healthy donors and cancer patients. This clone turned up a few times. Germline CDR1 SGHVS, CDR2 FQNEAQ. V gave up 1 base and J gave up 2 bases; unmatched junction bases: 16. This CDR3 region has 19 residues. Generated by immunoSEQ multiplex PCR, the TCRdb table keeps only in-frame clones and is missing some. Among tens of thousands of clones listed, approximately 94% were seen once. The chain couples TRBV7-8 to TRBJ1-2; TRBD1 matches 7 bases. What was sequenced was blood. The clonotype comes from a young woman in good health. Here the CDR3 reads CASSLVLRLGQRANYGYTF. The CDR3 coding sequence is TGTGCCAGCAGCTTAGTCCTCCGATTGGGACAGCGGGCAAACTATGGCTACACCTTC. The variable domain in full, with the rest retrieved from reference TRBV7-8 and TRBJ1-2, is GAGVSQSPRYKVAKRGQDVALRCDPISGHVSLFWYQQALGQGPEFLTYFQNEAQLDKSGLPSDRFFAERPEGSVSTLKIQRTQQEDSAVYLCASSLVLRLGQRANYGYTFGSGTRLTVV.